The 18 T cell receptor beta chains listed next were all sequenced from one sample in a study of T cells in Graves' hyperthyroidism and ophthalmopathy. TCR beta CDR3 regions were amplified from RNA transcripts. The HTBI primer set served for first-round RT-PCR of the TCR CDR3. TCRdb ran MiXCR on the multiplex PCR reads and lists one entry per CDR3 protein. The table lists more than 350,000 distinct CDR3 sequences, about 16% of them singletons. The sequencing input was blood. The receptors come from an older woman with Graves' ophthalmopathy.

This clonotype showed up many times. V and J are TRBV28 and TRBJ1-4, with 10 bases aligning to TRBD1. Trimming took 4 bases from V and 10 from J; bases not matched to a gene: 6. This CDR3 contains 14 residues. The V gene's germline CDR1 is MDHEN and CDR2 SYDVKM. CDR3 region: CASSSPGQGRKLFF. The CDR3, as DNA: TGTGCCAGCAGTTCACCGGGACAGGGGAGAAAACTGTTTTTT. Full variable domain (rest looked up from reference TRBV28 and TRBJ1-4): DVKVTQSSRYLVKRTGEKVFLECVQDMDHENMFWYRQDPGLGLRLIYFSYDVKMKEKGDIPEGYSVSREKKERFSLILESASTNQTSMYLCASSSPGQGRKLFFGSGTQLSVL.

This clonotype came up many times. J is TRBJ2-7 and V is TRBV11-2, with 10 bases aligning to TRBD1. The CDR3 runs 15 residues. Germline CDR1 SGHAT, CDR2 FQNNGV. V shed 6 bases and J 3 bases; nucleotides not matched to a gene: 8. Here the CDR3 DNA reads TGTGCCAGCAGGGACCCCGGGACAGGGGACTACGAGCAGTACTTC. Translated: CASRDPGTGDYEQYF.

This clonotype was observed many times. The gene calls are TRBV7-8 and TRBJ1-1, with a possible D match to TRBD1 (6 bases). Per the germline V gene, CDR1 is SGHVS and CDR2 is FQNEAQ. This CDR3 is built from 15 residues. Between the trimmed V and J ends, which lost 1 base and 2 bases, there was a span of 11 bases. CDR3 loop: CASSLGMGANTEAFF. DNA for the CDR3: TGTGCCAGCAGCTTAGGAATGGGGGCTAACACTGAAGCTTTCTTT.

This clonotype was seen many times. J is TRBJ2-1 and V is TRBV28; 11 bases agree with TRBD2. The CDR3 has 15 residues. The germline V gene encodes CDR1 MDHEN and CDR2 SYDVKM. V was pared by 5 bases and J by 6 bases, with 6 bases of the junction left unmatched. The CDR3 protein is CASSAPGLAANEQFF. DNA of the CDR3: TGTGCCAGCAGTGCACCGGGACTAGCGGCCAATGAGCAGTTCTTC.

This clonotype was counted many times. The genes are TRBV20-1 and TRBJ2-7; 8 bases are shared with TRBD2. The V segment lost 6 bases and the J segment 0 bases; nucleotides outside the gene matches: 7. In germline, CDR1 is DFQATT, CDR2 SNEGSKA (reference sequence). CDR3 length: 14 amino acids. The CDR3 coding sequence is TGCAGTGCCGATAGCGGGATAAGCTCCTACGAGCAGTACTTC. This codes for CSADSGISSYEQYF.

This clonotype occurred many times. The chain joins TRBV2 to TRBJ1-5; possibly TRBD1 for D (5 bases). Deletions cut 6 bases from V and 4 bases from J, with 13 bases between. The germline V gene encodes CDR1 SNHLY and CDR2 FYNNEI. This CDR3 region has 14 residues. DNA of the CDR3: TGTGCCAGCAGCCCGGGACGGGGGAATCAGCCCCAGCATTTT. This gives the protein CASSPGRGNQPQHF.

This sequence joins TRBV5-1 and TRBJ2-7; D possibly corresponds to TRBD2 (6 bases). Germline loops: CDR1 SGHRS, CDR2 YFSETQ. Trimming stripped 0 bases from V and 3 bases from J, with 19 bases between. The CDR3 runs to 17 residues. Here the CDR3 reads CASSLGVLTRFIYEQYF. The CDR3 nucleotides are TGCGCCAGCAGCTTGGGGGTTCTGACTAGATTTATCTACGAGCAGTACTTC.

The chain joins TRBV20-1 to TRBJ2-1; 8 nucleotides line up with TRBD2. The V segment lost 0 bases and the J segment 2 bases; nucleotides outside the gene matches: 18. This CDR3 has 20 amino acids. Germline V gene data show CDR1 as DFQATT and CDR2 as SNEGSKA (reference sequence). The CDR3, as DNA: TGCAGTGCTAGAGATAGGTGGCGGGAGGCAACCGAAAACACCTACAATGAGCAGTTCTTC. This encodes CSARDRWREATENTYNEQFF.

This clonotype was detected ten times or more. In DNA, the CDR3 is TGCGCCAGCAGACTAGGAGCTGAGAATGAGCAGTTCTTC. Encoded protein: CASRLGAENEQFF. This sequence joins TRBV5-1 and TRBJ2-1, with D possibly matching TRBD2 (5 bases). Germline V CDR1 and CDR2: SGHRS, YFSETQ. With 5 bases removed from V and 7 bases from J, the gap between germline ends came to 13 bases. The CDR3 loop spans 13 amino acids.

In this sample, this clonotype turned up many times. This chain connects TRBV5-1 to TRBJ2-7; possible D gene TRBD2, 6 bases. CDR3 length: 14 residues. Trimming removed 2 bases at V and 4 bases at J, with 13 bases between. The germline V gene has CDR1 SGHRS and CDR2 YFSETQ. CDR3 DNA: TGCGCCAGCAGCTTAGTAGGCGGGAATTACGAGCAGTACTTC. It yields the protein CASSLVGGNYEQYF.

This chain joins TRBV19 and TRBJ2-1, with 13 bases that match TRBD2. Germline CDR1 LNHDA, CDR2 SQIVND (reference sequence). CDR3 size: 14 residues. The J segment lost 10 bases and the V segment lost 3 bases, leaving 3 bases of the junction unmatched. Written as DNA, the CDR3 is TGTGCCAGTAGTATCGGACTAGCGGGAGTAGAGCAGTTCTTC. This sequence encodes CASSIGLAGVEQFF.

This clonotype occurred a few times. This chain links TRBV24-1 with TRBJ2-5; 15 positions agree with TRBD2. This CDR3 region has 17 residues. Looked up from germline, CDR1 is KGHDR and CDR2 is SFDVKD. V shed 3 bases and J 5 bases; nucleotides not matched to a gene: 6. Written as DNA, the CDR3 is TGTGCCACCAGTGATCCCGGGACTAGCGGGAGGTTGGAGACCCAGTACTTC. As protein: CATSDPGTSGRLETQYF.

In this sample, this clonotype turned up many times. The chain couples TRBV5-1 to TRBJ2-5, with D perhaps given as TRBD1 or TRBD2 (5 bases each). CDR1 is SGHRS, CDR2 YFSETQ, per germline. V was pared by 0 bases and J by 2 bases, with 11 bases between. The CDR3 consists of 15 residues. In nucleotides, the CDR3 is TGCGCCAGCAGCTTGGGTTCGGGGCCACAAGAGACCCAGTACTTC. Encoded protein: CASSLGSGPQETQYF.

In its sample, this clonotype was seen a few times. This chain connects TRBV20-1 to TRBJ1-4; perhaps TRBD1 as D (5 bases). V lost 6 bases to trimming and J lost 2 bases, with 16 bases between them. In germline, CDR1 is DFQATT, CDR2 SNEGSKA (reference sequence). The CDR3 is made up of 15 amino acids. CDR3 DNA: TGCAGTGCCATTACACGGGGGTTGACTAATGAAAAACTGTTTTTT. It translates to CSAITRGLTNEKLFF.

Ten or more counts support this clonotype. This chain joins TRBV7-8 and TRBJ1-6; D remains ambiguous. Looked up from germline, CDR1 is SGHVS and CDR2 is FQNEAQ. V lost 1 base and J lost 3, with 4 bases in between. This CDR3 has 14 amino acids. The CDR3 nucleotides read TGTGCCAGCAGCTTAGTGAACTATAATTCACCCCTCCACTTT. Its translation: CASSLVNYNSPLHF.

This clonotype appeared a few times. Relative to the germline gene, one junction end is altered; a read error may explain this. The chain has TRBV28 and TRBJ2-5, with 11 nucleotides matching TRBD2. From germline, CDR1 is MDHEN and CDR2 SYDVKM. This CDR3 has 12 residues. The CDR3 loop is CASSILAGGPHF. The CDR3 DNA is TGTGCCAGCAGTATATTAGCGGGAGGGCCTCACTTC.

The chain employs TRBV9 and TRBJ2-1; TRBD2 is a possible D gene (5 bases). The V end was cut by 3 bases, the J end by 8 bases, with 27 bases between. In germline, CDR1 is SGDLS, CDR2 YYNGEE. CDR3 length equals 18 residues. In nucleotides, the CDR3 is TGTGCCAGCAGCGCAGGAAAGGAGTCTTCCCCTGGGAGAGATGAGCAGTTCTTC. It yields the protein CASSAGKESSPGRDEQFF. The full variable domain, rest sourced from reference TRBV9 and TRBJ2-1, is DSGVTQTPKHLITATGQRVTLRCSPRSGDLSVYWYQQSLDQGLQFLIQYYNGEERAKGNILERFSAQQFPDLHSELNLSSLELGDSALYFCASSAGKESSPGRDEQFFGPGTRLTVL.

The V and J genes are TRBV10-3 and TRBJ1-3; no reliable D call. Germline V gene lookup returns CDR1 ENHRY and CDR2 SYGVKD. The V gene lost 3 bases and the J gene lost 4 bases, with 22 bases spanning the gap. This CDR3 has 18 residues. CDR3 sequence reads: CAISDPLGTHPFGNTIYF. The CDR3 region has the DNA TGTGCCATCAGTGACCCCTTGGGCACTCACCCCTTCGGAAACACCATATATTTT.